The clone carrying this TCR beta chain was found once. This record belongs to a study of blood T cell repertoires in COVID-19. Study overall: Samples taken during acute and convalescent COVID-19 were collected in the United States, Italy and Spain. T cells, B-cell-depleted T cells, or PBMCs provided the cDNA or gDNA that served as material.

Germline assignment: CDR1 SQVTM and CDR2 ANQGSEA. V shed 5 bases and J 4 bases; nucleotides not matched to a gene: 5. The length of the CDR3 is 14 residues. In the source study's methods: Estimation of nucleated cell counts was performed using reference gene primer amplification. The assay was immunoSEQ multiplex PCR, and TCRdb's table has in-frame clones only and misses some. The V and J calls and the clone size are those of that table, but D and trimming were determined from the DNA. The sample shows 290,000 or so clones, about nine tenths of them seen only once. The J gene is TRBJ2-1, the V gene TRBV29-1; the match to TRBD2 covers 10 bases. The sequenced sample consisted of peripheral blood. This receptor was taken from a woman aged 30 to 39 with COVID-19, enrolled during active disease. The CDR3 coding sequence is TGCAGCGTTCACGGACTAGCGGCGTACAATGAGCAGTTCTTC. It translates to CSVHGLAAYNEQFF.